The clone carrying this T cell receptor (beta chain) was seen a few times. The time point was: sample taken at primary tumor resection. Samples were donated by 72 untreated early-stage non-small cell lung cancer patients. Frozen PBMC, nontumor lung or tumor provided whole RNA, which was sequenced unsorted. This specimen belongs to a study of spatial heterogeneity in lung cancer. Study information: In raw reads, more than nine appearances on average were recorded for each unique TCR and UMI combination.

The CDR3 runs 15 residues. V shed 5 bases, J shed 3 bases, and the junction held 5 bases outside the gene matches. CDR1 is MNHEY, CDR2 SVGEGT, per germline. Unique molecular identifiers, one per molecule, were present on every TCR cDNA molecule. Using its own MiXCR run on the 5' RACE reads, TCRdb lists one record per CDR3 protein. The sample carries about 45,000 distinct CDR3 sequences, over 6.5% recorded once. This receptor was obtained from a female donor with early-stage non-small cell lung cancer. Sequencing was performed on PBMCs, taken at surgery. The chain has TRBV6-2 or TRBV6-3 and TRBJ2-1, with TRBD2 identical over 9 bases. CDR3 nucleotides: TGTGCCAGCAGTCGCGGACTAGCGCTCTACAATGAGCAGTTCTTC. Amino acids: CASSRGLALYNEQFF.